This T cell receptor (beta chain) was obtained from a study of cytomegalovirus exposure and HLA in healthy donors. The assay was immunoSEQ multiplex PCR, and TCRdb's table has in-frame clones only and misses some. The table has roughly 150,000 clones, roughly 90% seen once. V lost 6 bases to trimming and J lost 0 bases, with 11 bases between them. The germline V gene has CDR1 SGHVS and CDR2 FNYEAQ. The CDR3 extends over 15 amino acids. This clonotype was sampled from a woman aged 18 to 35 in good health and CMV-seronegative. The J gene is TRBJ2-2, the V gene TRBV7-6, with D tentatively TRBD2 (5 bases). Sequencing input: PBMCs. The CDR3: CASRPTTSNTGELFF. CDR3 in DNA: TGTGCCAGCAGACCGACTACCTCGAACACCGGGGAGCTGTTTTTT.